Listed below are T cell receptor beta chains from one sample, sequenced in a study of cytomegalovirus exposure and HLA in healthy donors. Clones were sequenced by immunoSEQ multiplex PCR, and TCRdb holds only the in-frame ones, with some missing. The table shows roughly 100,000 clones, with roughly three quarters occurring only once. Input material: PBMCs. The receptors were sampled from a man under 40 in good health and CMV-seronegative. The CDR3 runs from the conserved cysteine through the conserved F or W. The D gene is left open where the match is weak. The size of a clone is reported for some rows only, either as once, few or many, or as a class for expanded clones.

V: TRBV19; D: TRBD1; size: few; J: TRBJ1-5; DNA: TGTGCCAGTAGTAAATTGGGGACAGGGGGGGATCAGCCCCAGCATTTT; CDR3: CASSKLGTGGDQPQHF
V: TRBV7-2; D: -; size: few; J: TRBJ1-1; DNA: TGTGCCAGCAGCTCACAGGGTCACACTGAAGCTTTCTTT; CDR3: CASSSQGHTEAFF
V: TRBV28; D: TRBD1; size: -; J: TRBJ2-7; DNA: TGTGCCAGCAGTCGTGGGACAGGGGCTCCCTACGAGCAGTACTTC; CDR3: CASSRGTGAPYEQYF
V: TRBV29-1; D: TRBD2; size: -; J: TRBJ2-3; DNA: TGCAGCGTTGAGGGAGAGGGGGCTAGCGGGAGAGATACGCAGTATTTT; CDR3: CSVEGEGASGRDTQYF
V: TRBV19; D: -; size: -; J: TRBJ1-1; DNA: TGTGCCAGTAGTATCTCTTTCCGGAACACTGAAGCTTTCTTT; CDR3: CASSISFRNTEAFF
V: TRBV7-2; D: TRBD2; size: -; J: TRBJ2-5; DNA: TGTGCCAGCAGCTGGGGGGGGGTAAACCAAGAGACCCAGTACTTC; CDR3: CASSWGGVNQETQYF
V: TRBV11-2; D: -; size: -; J: TRBJ2-2; DNA: TGTGCCAGCAGCTTCTCGAACACCGGGGAGCTGTTTTTT; CDR3: CASSFSNTGELFF
V: TRBV9; D: -; size: few; J: TRBJ1-6; DNA: TGTGCCAGCAGCGCCGGCTCCTATAATTCACCCCTCCACTTT; CDR3: CASSAGSYNSPLHF
V: TRBV19; D: -; size: -; J: TRBJ1-5; DNA: TGTGCCAGTAGTCTCCGGGAGCCCCATCAGCCCCAGCATTTT; CDR3: CASSLREPHQPQHF
V: TRBV5-1; D: -; size: -; J: TRBJ2-1; DNA: TGCGCCAGCAGCTTGCCTAGCGGAACAAGGGGGGATGAGCAGTTCTTC; CDR3: CASSLPSGTRGDEQFF
V: TRBV7-9; D: -; size: once; J: TRBJ1-6; DNA: TGTGCCAGCAGCTCGGGGGGTCAGAAATCACCCCTCCACTTT; CDR3: CASSSGGQKSPLHF
V: TRBV11-1; D: TRBD1; size: -; J: TRBJ1-1; DNA: TGTGCCAGCAGAGGCGAACCGGGACAGGGGAACACTGAAGCTTTCTTT; CDR3: CASRGEPGQGNTEAFF
V: TRBV19; D: -; size: few; J: TRBJ1-1; DNA: TGTGCCAGTAGTATATGGGGCCTGAACACTGAAGCTTTCTTT; CDR3: CASSIWGLNTEAFF
V: TRBV7-9; D: -; size: -; J: TRBJ2-1; DNA: TGTGCCAGCAGCTTAAAATGGGGCAGCCAACAGTTCTTC; CDR3: CASSLKWGSQQFF
V: TRBV2; D: -; size: -; J: TRBJ2-1; DNA: TGTGCCAGCAGTGAAGGGAGCGTAATCGGAGGATGGAATGAGCAGTTCTTC; CDR3: CASSEGSVIGGWNEQFF
V: TRBV30; D: -; size: -; J: TRBJ1-5; DNA: TGTGCCTGGAGTGTCGGCGTGGCAGACGGCGGGCCCCAGCATTTT; CDR3: CAWSVGVADGGPQHF